These 2 T cell receptor beta chains came from one sample sequenced in a study of T cell repertoires in cytomegalovirus infection. TCRdb ran MiXCR on the reads and lists one entry per CDR3 protein. This sample yields hundreds of thousands of distinct CDR3 sequences, of which roughly 33% are seen a single time; about an eighth belongs to the top ten. Antigen specificity for these receptors is unknown. Sequenced here: cultured CD8+ T cells from PBMCs, sampled from culture after CMV antigen stimulation. The receptors shown here come from a human donor in good health (CMV status not recorded). Some clones in this sample may be carry-over from other donors' samples.

The CDR3 nucleotides are TGTGCCAGCAGTTTTCGTATCACCGGGGAGCTGTTTTTT. Translated, it gives CASSFRITGELFF. The gene calls are TRBV27 and TRBJ2-2; D remains unclear. This CDR3 is 13 amino acids long. CDR1 MNHEY and CDR2 SMNVEV come from the germline V gene (reference sequence). The V end was cut by 3 bases, the J end by 4 bases, with 6 bases between.

This clonotype turned up a few times. The gene calls are TRBV7-9 and TRBJ2-7; D uncertain. The germline V gene encodes CDR1 SEHNR and CDR2 FQNEAQ (reference sequence). The V end was cut by 4 bases, the J end by 5 bases, with 6 bases between. The CDR3 has 11 residues. In nucleotides, the CDR3 is TGTGCCAGCAGCTCCAACAACGAGCAGTACGTC. Residues: CASSSNNEQYV.